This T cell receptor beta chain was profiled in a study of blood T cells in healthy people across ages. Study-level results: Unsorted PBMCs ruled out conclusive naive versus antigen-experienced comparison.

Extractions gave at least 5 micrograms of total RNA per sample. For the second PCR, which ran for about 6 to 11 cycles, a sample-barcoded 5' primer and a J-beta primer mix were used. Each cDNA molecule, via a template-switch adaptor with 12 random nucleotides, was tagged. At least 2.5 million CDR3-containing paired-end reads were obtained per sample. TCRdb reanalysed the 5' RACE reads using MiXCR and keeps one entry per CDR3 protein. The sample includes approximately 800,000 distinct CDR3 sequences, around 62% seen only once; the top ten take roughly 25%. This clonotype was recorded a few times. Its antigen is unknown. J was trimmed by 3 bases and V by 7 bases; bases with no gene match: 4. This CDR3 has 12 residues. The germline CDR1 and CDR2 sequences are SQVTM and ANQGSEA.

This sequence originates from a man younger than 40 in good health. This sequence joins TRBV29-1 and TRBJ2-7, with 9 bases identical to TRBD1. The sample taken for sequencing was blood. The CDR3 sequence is CSAVTGGYEQYF. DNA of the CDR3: TGCAGCGCAGTGACAGGGGGCTACGAGCAGTACTTC.